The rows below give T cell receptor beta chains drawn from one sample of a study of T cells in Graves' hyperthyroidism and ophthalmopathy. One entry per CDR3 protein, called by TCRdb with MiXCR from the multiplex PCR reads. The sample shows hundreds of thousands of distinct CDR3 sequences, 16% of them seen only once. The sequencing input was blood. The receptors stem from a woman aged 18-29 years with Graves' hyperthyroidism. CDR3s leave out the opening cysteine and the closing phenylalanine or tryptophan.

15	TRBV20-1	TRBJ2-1	SARDLPGLSDYNEQF
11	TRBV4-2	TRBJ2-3	ASSQVNGDTQY
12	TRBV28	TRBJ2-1	ASRAASGYNEQF
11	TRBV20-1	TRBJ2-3	SAWTTPADTQY
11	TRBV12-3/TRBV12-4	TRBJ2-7	ASSLWDGREQY
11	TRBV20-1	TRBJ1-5	SASKAVGQPQH
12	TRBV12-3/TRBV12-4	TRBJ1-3	ASSLLDSGNTIY
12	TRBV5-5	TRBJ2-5	ASSSYRGGETQY
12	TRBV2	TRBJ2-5	ASRDRGVGETQY
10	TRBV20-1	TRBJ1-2	SARSTGNGYT
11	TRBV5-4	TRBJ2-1	ASSLPLENEQF
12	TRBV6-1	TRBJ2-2	ASRPQGANGELF
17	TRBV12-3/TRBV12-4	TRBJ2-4	ASSSLGTDPPIRKNIQY
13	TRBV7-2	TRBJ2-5	ASSLIGGPQETQY
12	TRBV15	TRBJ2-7	ATSRGEAPYEQY
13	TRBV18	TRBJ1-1	ASSPQGRGNTEAF
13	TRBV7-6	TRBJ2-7	ASSSQSGTSYEQY
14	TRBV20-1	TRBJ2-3	SASGAGGLSTDTQY
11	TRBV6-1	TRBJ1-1	ASSYSGKTEAF
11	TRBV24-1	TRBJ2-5	ATSDGYQETQY
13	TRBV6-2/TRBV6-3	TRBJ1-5	ASSMGGSGNQPQH
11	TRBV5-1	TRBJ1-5	ASSPTGDQPQH
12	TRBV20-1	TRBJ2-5	SATDLAGGETQY
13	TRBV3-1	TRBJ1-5	ASSQGTPKNQPQH
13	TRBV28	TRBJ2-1	ASRFYRDRINEQF